These 3 T cell receptor beta chains share one sample of origin, sequenced in a study of T cell repertoires in cytomegalovirus infection. Antigen specificity for these receptors is unknown. TCRdb processed the reads anew with MiXCR; each CDR3 protein has one entry. The sample includes approximately 260,000 distinct CDR3 sequences, approximately 22% of them seen just once. This specimen consisted of cultured PBMCs, obtained from culture after CMV antigen stimulation. These receptor sequences come from a human donor in good health (CMV status not recorded). Some clones in this sample may be carry-over from other donors' samples.

This clonotype was counted only a few times. This chain uses TRBV5-5 with TRBJ1-2, with D hard to call. This CDR3 has 14 residues. In germline, CDR1 is SGHKS, CDR2 YYEKEE (reference sequence). Trimming shortened V by 0 bases and J by 8 bases, and 14 bases separated the two germline ends. The CDR3 region has the DNA TGTGCCAGCAGCTTGGAAAGGGAGGCGCGCGGCTACACCTTC. It codes for CASSLEREARGYTF.

V is TRBV28 and J is TRBJ2-1, with 9 bases matching TRBD2. This CDR3 is 17 amino acids long. V gave up 4 bases and J gave up 7 bases; unmatched junction bases: 14. Germline V CDR1 and CDR2: MDHEN, SYDVKM. CDR3 sequence reads: CASSSPAGGAVWNEQFF. The DNA for the CDR3 is TGTGCCAGCAGTTCCCCCGCGGGAGGGGCGGTCTGGAATGAGCAGTTCTTC.

Ten or more counts support this clonotype. The J gene is TRBJ2-3, the V gene TRBV7-2, with a weak D call TRBD2 (6 bases). The CDR3 loop spans 17 amino acids. Germline lookup yields CDR1 SGHTA and CDR2 FQGNSA. The germline V and J ends were trimmed by 6 bases and 0 bases, with 19 bases remaining between them. The CDR3 nucleotides are TGTGCCAGCAGGGGTGGGCGGGGAATTTCTAGCACAGATACGCAGTATTTT. Protein: CASRGGRGISSTDTQYF. Variable domain in full (rest from reference TRBV7-2 and TRBJ2-3): GAGVSQSPSNKVTEKGKDVELRCDPISGHTALYWYRQSLGQGLEFLIYFQGNSAPDKSGLPSDRFSAERTGGSVSTLTIQRTQQEDSAVYLCASRGGRGISSTDTQYFGPGTRLTVL.